These 21 T cell receptor beta chains were sequenced from one sample in a study of T-cell memory formation after mild COVID-19. From the 5' RACE reads, TCRdb called clonotypes with MiXCR, one entry per CDR3 protein. The data contain around 90,000 distinct CDR3 sequences, about 13% of them singletons. Specimen: PBMCs or a T cell subset sorted from them (not recorded which). The receptors were gathered from an adult woman who had mild COVID-19 (a few samples of this study predate the infection). Cell type and time point are not known.

Only a few counts were recorded for this clonotype. J is TRBJ1-5 and V is TRBV6-5, with D perhaps matching TRBD1 (5 bases). There are 14 residues in the CDR3. CDR1 is MNHEY and CDR2 is SVGAGI in the germline V gene. V was shortened by 6 bases and J by 1 base, with 10 bases between the two germline ends. Here the CDR3 reads CASRTGGSNQPQHF. The CDR3, as DNA: TGTGCCAGCAGAACGGGGGGGAGCAATCAGCCCCAGCATTTT.

This clonotype has a handful of counts. V usage is TRBV21-1 and J usage is TRBJ2-3; the table names TRBD1, a call not compared with the DNA. TRBV21-1 is given as a pseudogene. The length of the CDR3 is 14 residues. CDR3 sequence: CASSGQGYTDTQYF. CDR3 coding DNA: TGTGCCAGCAGCGGACAGGGGTACACAGATACGCAGTATTTT.

This clonotype appeared a few times. The chain employs TRBV25-1 and TRBJ2-2; D gene uncertain. The CDR3 is 13 amino acids. In germline, CDR1 is MGHDK, CDR2 SYGVNS. Trimming removed 2 bases from V and 2 bases from J, with 3 bases in between. In nucleotides, the CDR3 is TGTGCCAGCAGTGAACACAACACCGGGGAGCTGTTTTTT. This sequence encodes CASSEHNTGELFF.

This clonotype was counted between two and nine times. CDR3 sequence (DNA): TGCAGCGTTCTCGAAGCGGAGTACGAGCAGTACTTC. It specifies CSVLEAEYEQYF. The V gene is TRBV29-1, the J gene TRBJ2-7, with a tentative D call TRBD2 (5 bases). V lost 5 bases, J lost 4 bases, and 12 bases lay in between. The germline V gene encodes CDR1 SQVTM and CDR2 ANQGSEA. The CDR3 loop spans 12 amino acids.

This sequence joins TRBV20-1 and TRBJ1-2; D unresolved. Trimming pared 3 bases from V and 2 bases from J, leaving 10 bases between. The CDR3 is 13 amino acids. Germline CDR1 DFQATT, CDR2 SNEGSKA (reference sequence). The CDR3 here is CSASSWVNYGYTF. In DNA, the CDR3 is TGCAGTGCTAGTAGCTGGGTCAACTATGGCTACACCTTC.

This chain joins TRBV11-2 and TRBJ2-5; 11 bases are a match to TRBD2. The V gene's germline CDR1 is SGHAT and CDR2 FQNNGV. The CDR3 runs 17 residues. Germline trimming cut 4 bases from V and 14 bases from J; bases unmatched to any gene: 21. CDR3 loop: CASSSVAAVLAGETPYF. CDR3 DNA sequence: TGTGCCAGCAGCTCAGTGGCCGCGGTACTAGCGGGAGAAACCCCCTACTTC.

Only a few counts were recorded for this clonotype. The rearrangement joins TRBV12-5 to TRBJ2-1, with D tentatively TRBD1 or TRBD2 (5 bases each). This CDR3 has 16 residues. The ends were cut back, 0 bases at V and 4 bases at J, with 13 bases in the middle. Germline-derived CDR1 and CDR2 are LGHNT and FRNRAP. The CDR3 reads CASGLVRGWGYNEQFF. As DNA, the CDR3 is TGTGCTAGTGGTTTGGTCCGTGGCTGGGGGTACAATGAGCAGTTCTTC.

CDR3 sequence reads: CSATLPGAPIYTEAFF. The CDR3 DNA follows: TGCAGTGCAACCCTACCGGGGGCGCCGATATACACTGAAGCTTTCTTT. V is TRBV20-1 and J is TRBJ1-1; D is possibly TRBD1 (6 bases). This CDR3 spans 16 amino acids. Germline CDR1 reads DFQATT; CDR2 reads SNEGSKA (reference sequence). V dropped 6 bases and J dropped 3 bases, with 23 bases sitting between them.

This clonotype was seen at least ten times. V and J are TRBV5-1 and TRBJ2-5; 9 nucleotides align to TRBD2. CDR3 length: 15 amino acids. Looked up from germline, CDR1 is SGHRS and CDR2 is YFSETQ. The V segment lost 4 bases and the J segment 5 bases; nucleotides outside the gene matches: 9. DNA for the CDR3: TGCGCCAGCAGCGTGGCTAGCGGGATCGGGGAGACCCAGTACTTC. The encoded protein is CASSVASGIGETQYF.

This clonotype was seen repeatedly, ten times or more. The CDR3 sequence is CASSDSVGEGRNEQFF. The CDR3 DNA sequence: TGTGCCAGCAGTGACTCAGTGGGAGAAGGGCGGAATGAGCAGTTCTTC. The chain has TRBV6-4 and TRBJ2-1, with D perhaps TRBD2 (5 bases). Germline V gene lookup returns CDR1 MRHNA and CDR2 SNTAGT. This CDR3 is 16 amino acids long. Trimming removed 0 bases from V and 7 bases from J, with 16 bases in between.

This chain connects TRBV30 to TRBJ1-2; 7 positions match TRBD1. The CDR3 spans 15 residues. With 3 bases clipped from V and 7 bases from J, the junction kept 14 bases outside the gene matches. Per germline, CDR1 GTSNPN and CDR2 SVGIG (reference sequence). Here the CDR3 DNA reads TGTGCCTGGAGAGTTCCAACAGGGGACGGGGCTGGCTACACCTTC. Amino acids: CAWRVPTGDGAGYTF.

V gene TRBV7-9 combines with J gene TRBJ2-7; 8 bases are shared with TRBD2. The CDR3 extends over 16 amino acids. With V trimmed by 4 bases and J by 2 bases, 10 bases remained unmatched. Germline V gene data show CDR1 as SEHNR and CDR2 as FQNEAQ (reference sequence). In DNA form, the CDR3 reads TGTGCCAGCAGCTCTGTACTCAGCGGGGGCCCCTACGAGCAGTACTTC. Residues: CASSSVLSGGPYEQYF.

This clonotype was counted between two and nine times. The V call is TRBV29-1, the J call TRBJ1-2, with TRBD1 matching 11 bases. In germline, CDR1 is SQVTM, CDR2 ANQGSEA. V was pared by 5 bases and J by 2 bases, with 7 bases of the junction left unmatched. CDR3 length: 15 amino acids. This chain's CDR3 is CSVPGQGAPNYGYTF. The DNA of the CDR3 is TGCAGCGTTCCTGGACAGGGGGCCCCGAACTATGGCTACACCTTC.

This clonotype was found a few times. This sequence joins TRBV4-1 and TRBJ1-5; D remains unclear. Germline V gives CDR1 MGHRA, CDR2 YSYEKL. Trimming pared 3 bases from V and 0 bases from J, leaving 3 bases between. The CDR3 totals 13 residues. CDR3 bases: TGCGCCAGCAGCCAGAATAGCAATCAGCCCCAGCATTTT. Its protein is CASSQNSNQPQHF.

This clonotype is classed as medium-sized. This chain uses TRBV7-9 with TRBJ2-3; D unresolved. This CDR3 is 14 amino acids long. Trimming stripped 1 base from V and 1 base from J, with 6 bases between. CDR1 and CDR2 (germline): SEHNR, FQNEAQ (reference sequence). The CDR3 coding sequence is TGTGCCAGCAGCTTAGTGCTGGGCACAGATACGCAGTATTTT. This codes for CASSLVLGTDTQYF.

This clonotype appeared many times. The V call is TRBV20-1, the J call TRBJ2-3; 8 bases match TRBD2. With V trimmed by 8 bases and J by 1 base, 8 bases remained unmatched. CDR3 size: 14 residues. Germline V gives CDR1 DFQATT, CDR2 SNEGSKA (reference sequence). The CDR3 loop reads CSSSGSFGTDTQYF. CDR3 coding DNA: TGCAGTTCAAGCGGGAGTTTTGGCACAGATACGCAGTATTTT.

The count of this clonotype is one. This chain connects TRBV6-2 or TRBV6-3 to TRBJ2-1; D may be TRBD1 or TRBD2 (6 bases each). V lost 3 bases to trimming and J lost 14 bases, with 14 bases between them. This CDR3 comprises 12 residues. Germline lookup yields CDR1 MNHEY and CDR2 SVGEGT. The CDR3 spells CASSYLGGEEFF. The CDR3 DNA follows: TGTGCCAGCAGTTATCTCGGGGGCGAGGAGTTCTTC.

This clonotype was detected a few times. This chain connects TRBV7-2 to TRBJ2-5, with 7 bases aligning to TRBD2. Germline CDR1 and CDR2: SGHTA and FQGNSA. The trim removed 7 bases at V and 5 bases at J, leaving 10 bases unmatched. The CDR3 totals 14 residues. As DNA, the CDR3 is TGTGCCAGCACCATGGGAGGGAGAGGGGAGACCCAGTACTTC. Protein: CASTMGGRGETQYF.

This clonotype was counted between two and nine times. This rearrangement joins TRBV6-5 to TRBJ2-5; a weak D match, TRBD1 (6 bases). The V gene lost 0 bases and the J gene lost 4 bases, with 12 bases spanning the gap. CDR3 length equals 15 residues. Germline V lookup: CDR1 MNHEY, CDR2 SVGAGI. The CDR3 loop is CASSYSEGVGETQYF. The DNA for the CDR3 is TGTGCCAGCAGTTACTCCGAGGGGGTAGGAGAGACCCAGTACTTC.

This chain uses TRBV4-3 with TRBJ2-1, with 10 bases fitting TRBD2. Germline values: CDR1 LGHNA, CDR2 YSLEER. J was trimmed by 5 bases and V by 3 bases; bases with no gene match: 4. This CDR3 has 15 amino acids. The CDR3 is CASSQGTSVHNEQFF. The DNA for the CDR3 is TGCGCCAGCAGCCAGGGGACTAGCGTCCACAATGAGCAGTTCTTC.

The chain employs TRBV6-5 and TRBJ2-7; perhaps TRBD2 as D (6 bases). This CDR3 comprises 13 residues. V lost 5 bases to trimming and J lost 3 bases, with 11 bases between them. Germline CDR1 MNHEY, CDR2 SVGAGI. In DNA, the CDR3 is TGTGCCAGCAGTCCCGGGACTCTCTACGAGCAGTACTTC. Translation: CASSPGTLYEQYF.